Following are 31 T cell receptor beta chains from one sample sequenced in a study of blood T cells in healthy people across ages (dated by TCRdb to the mid-2010s). Receptors were amplified or captured by 5' RACE. TCRdb shows the sequencer as Illumina HiSeq 2500. A second PCR of about 6 to 11 cycles was performed with a sample-barcoded 5' primer and a J-beta primer mix. The public reads were reanalyzed by TCRdb: fastp trimming at Q25, MiXCR alignment, in-frame beta chains only. Every entry covers one CDR3 protein and lists the most common genes and DNA from its rows. The sample table contains 1.4 million to 1.5 million distinct CDR3 sequences; only one count was recorded for approximately 42% of them. The ten largest account for 7.9% of the sample. Sequenced material: blood. The receptors shown here come from a woman between 18 and 29 years old in good health.

The CDR3 sequence is CAISESAAPDTQYF. The CDR3 bases are TGTGCCATCAGTGAGTCAGCAGCCCCAGATACGCAGTATTTT. This chain links TRBV10-3 with TRBJ2-3; D call uncertain. CDR1 and CDR2 from the germline V gene are ENHRY and SYGVKD. V was cut by 0 bases and J by 4 bases, with 8 bases left in between. The CDR3 has 14 residues.

The CDR3 reads CASSQAPPVYNEQFF. The CDR3 bases are TGTGCCAGCAGCCAAGCCCCCCCGGTTTACAATGAGCAGTTCTTC. The rearrangement joins TRBV3-1 to TRBJ2-1, with no clear D. Deletions cut 1 base from V and 4 bases from J, with 11 bases between. The CDR3 sequence is 15 residues long. CDR1 LGHDT and CDR2 YNNKEL come from the germline V gene (reference sequence).

V usage is TRBV4-2 and J usage is TRBJ2-1; perhaps TRBD2 as D (5 bases). The CDR3 covers 14 residues. The V end was cut by 4 bases, the J end by 14 bases, with 21 bases between. The germline CDR1 and CDR2 sequences are LGHNA and YNFKEQ. CDR3 sequence: CASSREYGVRGKFF. CDR3 bases: TGTGCCAGCAGCCGAGAGTACGGGGTTCGTGGGAAGTTCTTC.

Remarks on this clonotype: The germline gene is not matched at one end of the junction; a read error may be the cause. This sequence joins TRBV2 and TRBJ2-1; D is unresolved. The CDR3 contains 12 residues. Germline CDR1 SNHLY, CDR2 FYNNEI. CDR3 sequence (DNA): TGTCCCAGCAGTGAAGGTTACAATGAGCAGTTCTTC. It translates to CPSSEGYNEQFF.

This clonotype was recorded at least ten times. V gene TRBV20-1 combines with J gene TRBJ1-2; 9 nucleotides align to TRBD1. The CDR3 is made up of 12 amino acids. CDR1 and CDR2 (germline): DFQATT, SNEGSKA (reference sequence). J lost 6 bases, V lost 3 bases, and 2 bases had no gene match. The CDR3 region has the DNA TGCAGTGCTAGGGGGGACAGGGATGGCTACACCTTC. Its translation is CSARGDRDGYTF.

V gene TRBV5-8 combines with J gene TRBJ2-3, with 8 positions matching TRBD2. CDR1 is SGHTS, CDR2 YDEGEE, per germline. After removal of 0 bases from V and 4 bases from J, the junction contained 16 bases not matched to a gene. The CDR3 is 19 residues long. The CDR3 DNA follows: TGTGCCAGCAGCTTGGGTTATTATTTAGGACTAGCCGGTCCAGATACGCAGTATTTT. Protein: CASSLGYYLGLAGPDTQYF.

The chain recombines TRBV5-1 with TRBJ2-1; D may be TRBD1 (6 bases). The CDR3 covers 14 residues. Germline loops: CDR1 SGHRS, CDR2 YFSETQ. V lost 1 base, J lost 8 bases, and 13 bases lay in between. Written as DNA, the CDR3 is TGCGCCAGCAGCTTGAGGGGGAGAGGGTATGAGCAGTTCTTC. Protein product: CASSLRGRGYEQFF.

Concerning this clonotype: Given a much more abundant clone one base away, this may be a read error. V and J are TRBV20-1 and TRBJ2-3, with 11 bases identical to TRBD2. Germline loops: CDR1 DFQATT, CDR2 SNEGSKA (reference sequence). The CDR3 sequence is 14 residues long. The CDR3: CGARASGGFDTQYF. The CDR3 DNA follows: TGCGGTGCTAGAGCTAGCGGGGGGTTCGATACGCAGTATTTT.

In this sample, this clonotype turned up many times. The chain has TRBV5-1 and TRBJ2-3; 10 bases are shared with TRBD2. The CDR3 has 16 residues. J was trimmed by 2 bases and V by 4 bases; bases with no gene match: 7. Germline loops: CDR1 SGHRS, CDR2 YFSETQ. The CDR3 DNA follows: TGCGCCAGCAGCCTTCCGGGACTAGCGATCACAGATACGCAGTATTTT. Its protein is CASSLPGLAITDTQYF.

The rearrangement uses TRBV27 and TRBJ2-7; a possible D gene is TRBD1 (6 bases). Trimming took off 6 bases at V and 6 bases at J, with 12 bases between the two ends. CDR1 MNHEY and CDR2 SMNVEV come from the germline V gene (reference sequence). The CDR3 covers 12 residues. CDR3 sequence reads: CASSIGQSEQYF. The CDR3 DNA is TGTGCCAGCAGCATCGGACAGTCCGAGCAGTACTTC.

This clonotype showed up many times. J is TRBJ2-3 and V is TRBV18; TRBD1 or TRBD2 may be the D gene (5 bases each). This CDR3 has 14 residues. Trimming left V 3 bases short and J 6 bases short, with 13 bases between. CDR1 KGHSH and CDR2 LQKENI come from the germline V gene. The CDR3 DNA reads as TGTGCCAGCTCACCTGGGACCAGCCGGGATACGCAGTATTTT. Translating gives CASSPGTSRDTQYF. Variable domain in full (rest from reference TRBV18 and TRBJ2-3): NAGVMQNPRHLVRRRGQEARLRCSPMKGHSHVYWYRQLPEEGLKFMVYLQKENIIDESGMPKERFSAEFPKEGPSILRIQQVVRGDSAAYFCASSPGTSRDTQYFGPGTRLTVL.

The sample holds a few counts of this clonotype. This chain uses TRBV29-1 with TRBJ1-4; tentatively, D is TRBD1 (6 bases). The CDR3 consists of 15 residues. Trimming cost V 0 bases and J 4 bases, with 12 bases left between them. In germline, CDR1 is SQVTM, CDR2 ANQGSEA. The CDR3 nucleotides read TGCAGCGTTGAAGATCGGGGGGGCCTTAATGAAAAACTGTTTTTT. It is translated as CSVEDRGGLNEKLFF. Filled out from reference TRBV29-1 and TRBJ1-4, the complete variable domain reads SAVISQKPSRDICQRGTSLTIQCQVDSQVTMMFWYRQQPGQSLTLIATANQGSEATYESGFVIDKFPISRPNLTFSTLTVSNMSPEDSSIYLCSVEDRGGLNEKLFFGSGTQLSVL.

V and J are TRBV29-1 and TRBJ2-4, with D unclear. Trimming removed 4 bases at V and 1 base at J, with 5 bases between. Germline V gives CDR1 SQVTM, CDR2 ANQGSEA. CDR3 size: 12 residues. The CDR3 nucleotides read TGCAGCGTTGGTTCGGCCAAAAACATTCAGTACTTC. Its protein is CSVGSAKNIQYF.

The sample holds one count of this clonotype. This chain connects TRBV7-2 to TRBJ2-1; TRBD2 aligns across 10 bases. The CDR3 totals 16 residues. CDR1 is SGHTA and CDR2 is FQGNSA in the germline V gene. V lost 5 bases and J lost 8; bases outside the gene matches: 12. The CDR3 region has the DNA TGTGCCAGCAGCCGAGCGGGAGGGCCCCCGGGCGATGAGCAGTTCTTC. It is translated as CASSRAGGPPGDEQFF.

To note about this clonotype: A much larger clone differs from this one at a single base, so this may be a read error. This chain uses TRBV20-1 with TRBJ2-5; 10 nucleotides agree with TRBD1. The CDR3 runs 15 residues. V lost 6 bases and J lost 7; bases outside the gene matches: 14. CDR1 DFQATT and CDR2 SNEGSKA come from the germline V gene (reference sequence). CDR3 sequence: CSALPPTGGGGTQYF. In DNA, the CDR3 is TGCAGTGCCCTCCCTCCGACAGGGGGCGGTGGGACCCAGTACTTC.

This rearrangement joins TRBV29-1 to TRBJ2-7; perhaps TRBD2 as D (5 bases). V was cut by 4 bases and J by 2 bases, with 12 bases left in between. The CDR3 covers 13 residues. Germline V gene lookup returns CDR1 SQVTM and CDR2 ANQGSEA. CDR3 in DNA: TGCAGCGTTGGTATTTGGGGAGCCTACGAGCAGTACTTC. Its translation: CSVGIWGAYEQYF.

This clonotype was detected once. V and J are TRBV7-2 and TRBJ2-7; TRBD1 aligns across 11 bases. Germline CDR1 SGHTA, CDR2 FQGNSA. Losses at the gene ends were 5 bases for V and 6 bases for J; bases not matched to a gene: 9. The CDR3 is 15 residues long. Here the CDR3 DNA reads TGTGCCAGCAGCGAAGGGACAGGGGGTAGACTCGAGCAGTACTTC. This translates into CASSEGTGGRLEQYF.

The CDR3 DNA is TGTGCCAGCAGCACACCGGGACAGGGAGACGAGCAGTACTTC. Its protein is CASSTPGQGDEQYF. The chain uses TRBV11-1 and TRBJ2-7; TRBD1 matches 9 bases. J was trimmed by 5 bases and V by 5 bases; bases with no gene match: 7. This CDR3 has 14 residues. CDR1 SGHAT and CDR2 FQDESV come from the germline V gene (reference sequence). Full variable domain (rest looked up from reference TRBV11-1 and TRBJ2-7): EAEVAQSPRYKITEKSQAVAFWCDPISGHATLYWYRQILGQGPELLVQFQDESVVDDSQLPKDRFSAERLKGVDSTLKIQPAELGDSAMYLCASSTPGQGDEQYFGPGTRLTVT.

This clonotype was found a few times. The chain links TRBV28 to TRBJ1-2, with D maybe TRBD1 (6 bases). The CDR3 contains 13 residues. The V gene's germline CDR1 is MDHEN and CDR2 SYDVKM. Trimming removed 7 bases at V and 2 bases at J, with 11 bases between. The CDR3 DNA follows: TGTGCCAGCACCCGGGACACCAACTATGGCTACACCTTC. This translates into CASTRDTNYGYTF.

This chain links TRBV28 with TRBJ2-3, with D perhaps assigned TRBD1 or TRBD2 (6 bases each). This CDR3 comprises 15 residues. The germline gives CDR1 MDHEN, CDR2 SYDVKM. The V end was cut by 8 bases, the J end by 1 base, with 16 bases between. CDR3 in amino acids: CASVFGGGRTDTQYF. CDR3 DNA: TGTGCCAGCGTATTCGGAGGGGGACGCACAGATACGCAGTATTTT.

The chain uses TRBV10-2 and TRBJ1-2; TRBD1 agrees at 7 bases. This CDR3 is 18 amino acids long. V lost 0 bases to trimming and J lost 4 bases; unmatched junction nucleotides: 14. Germline V CDR1 and CDR2: WSHSY, SAAADI. The CDR3 here is CASSESGRGQFSSYGYTF. In DNA, the CDR3 is TGCGCCAGCAGTGAGTCAGGGAGGGGGCAGTTCTCGAGCTATGGCTACACCTTC.

CDR3 DNA: TGTGCCAGCAGCTTAGTGGTTCAGGGGGCGGATGGCTACACCTTC. Translated, it gives CASSLVVQGADGYTF. The V call is TRBV11-2, the J call TRBJ1-2, with TRBD1 matching over 8 bases. Germline CDR1 and CDR2: SGHAT and FQNNGV. Trimming removed 1 base from V and 6 bases from J; junction bases left unmatched: 7. This CDR3 is built from 15 residues.

The chain uses TRBV6-2 or TRBV6-3 and TRBJ1-6; D may be TRBD1 (5 bases). In germline, CDR1 is MNHEY, CDR2 SVGEGT. The CDR3 loop spans 15 amino acids. The V end lost 8 bases, the J end lost 7 bases, and 18 bases lay between the germline ends. The CDR3 coding sequence is TGTGCCAGCCATGACTCCGGGACGGGAAATTCACCCCTCCACTTT. It codes for CASHDSGTGNSPLHF.

The V gene is TRBV28, the J gene TRBJ1-6; the D gene is possibly TRBD1 (6 bases). Germline V CDR1 and CDR2: MDHEN, SYDVKM. V gave up 5 bases and J gave up 7 bases, with 15 bases separating them. This CDR3 spans 15 amino acids. CDR3 sequence: CASSETGGVNSPLHF. CDR3 nucleotides: TGTGCCAGCAGTGAGACAGGTGGGGTAAATTCACCCCTCCACTTT.

The CDR3 DNA reads as TGTGCCAGCATCCCTGGACAGGGTGGGTACGAGCAGTACTTC. Residues: CASIPGQGGYEQYF. The chain joins TRBV6-5 to TRBJ2-7; TRBD1 agrees at 8 bases. The J segment lost 4 bases and the V segment lost 7 bases, leaving 9 bases of the junction unmatched. Germline assignment: CDR1 MNHEY and CDR2 SVGAGI. CDR3 length: 14 amino acids.

The rearrangement links TRBV12-3 or TRBV12-4 to TRBJ1-2, with unresolved D. V was pared by 8 bases and J by 2 bases, with 18 bases between. This CDR3 is built from 15 residues. The CDR3 is CASRPNGRSNYGYTF. CDR3 in DNA: TGTGCCAGCCGCCCCAACGGGCGGTCCAACTATGGCTACACCTTC.

This rearrangement joins TRBV6-5 to TRBJ2-7; D not resolved. CDR3 length: 13 residues. The germline V gene has CDR1 MNHEY and CDR2 SVGAGI. Trimming took 6 bases from V and 7 from J, leaving 16 bases between them. The CDR3 loop is CASRKYQTNEQYF. The DNA for the CDR3 is TGTGCCAGCAGGAAGTACCAGACCAATGAGCAGTACTTC.

The chain carries TRBV7-9 and TRBJ2-5; TRBD2 aligns across 12 bases. Germline CDR1 reads SEHNR; CDR2 reads FQNEAQ (reference sequence). The CDR3 consists of 16 residues. V lost 5 bases, J lost 11 bases, and 15 bases stayed unmatched. CDR3 DNA sequence: TGTGCCAGCAGCCTAGGACTAGCGGGACCTCTTGGGGGGCAGTACTTC. Encoded protein: CASSLGLAGPLGGQYF.

As to this clonotype: At one boundary the junction diverges from the germline segment, which might be a read error. This sequence joins TRBV7-9 and TRBJ2-7; 7 nucleotides match TRBD1. CDR1 is SEHNR and CDR2 is FQNEAQ in the germline V gene (reference sequence). The CDR3 consists of 14 residues. Here the CDR3 DNA reads TGTGCCGGCAGCGGAGACAGGGAAATTTACGAGCAGTACTTC. Translated, it gives CAGSGDREIYEQYF.

Only a few counts were recorded for this clonotype. The V call is TRBV12-3 or TRBV12-4, the J call TRBJ2-7; 8 positions match TRBD2. This CDR3 has 15 amino acids. Losses at the gene ends were 2 bases for V and 1 base for J; bases not matched to a gene: 4. CDR3 residues: CASSLSSGASYEQYF. The CDR3 region has the DNA TGTGCCAGCAGTTTAAGTAGCGGGGCGTCCTACGAGCAGTACTTC.

V is TRBV12-3 or TRBV12-4 and J is TRBJ2-3; no reliable D call. The CDR3 consists of 12 residues. Trimming stripped 10 bases from V and 0 bases from J, with 8 bases between. The CDR3 loop reads CATGYSTDTQYF. CDR3 sequence (DNA): TGTGCCACCGGGTATAGCACAGATACGCAGTATTTT.